Here is one T cell receptor (beta chain) with its context. What it recognizes is unknown. The data were obtained in a study of OX40 agonist ivuxolimab in advanced cancers. Assay used: immunoSEQ multiplex PCR; TCRdb lists only in-frame clones, some missing. This table holds 50,000 to 70,000 clones, approximately 93% found once. Study-level findings and limits: By week 6 at 0.1 to 3.0 mg/kg, blood CD4+ and CD8+ T cells had expanded clonally.

CDR1 and CDR2 (germline): LNHDA, SQIVND (reference sequence). V lost 1 base and J lost 1, with 17 bases in between. CDR3 length: 17 amino acids. The sequencing here drew on CD4+ or CD8+ T cells sorted from blood, taken in a trial of the OX40 agonist ivuxolimab. The rearrangement uses TRBV19 and TRBJ2-7; possibly TRBD2 for D (7 bases). This TCR came from an adult with an advanced solid tumor such as melanoma, head and neck, liver or kidney cancer. DNA for the CDR3: TGTGCCAGTAGTATAGGGGAGGGGGGACCATCTTCCTACGAGCAGTACTTC. Protein product: CASSIGEGGPSSYEQYF.